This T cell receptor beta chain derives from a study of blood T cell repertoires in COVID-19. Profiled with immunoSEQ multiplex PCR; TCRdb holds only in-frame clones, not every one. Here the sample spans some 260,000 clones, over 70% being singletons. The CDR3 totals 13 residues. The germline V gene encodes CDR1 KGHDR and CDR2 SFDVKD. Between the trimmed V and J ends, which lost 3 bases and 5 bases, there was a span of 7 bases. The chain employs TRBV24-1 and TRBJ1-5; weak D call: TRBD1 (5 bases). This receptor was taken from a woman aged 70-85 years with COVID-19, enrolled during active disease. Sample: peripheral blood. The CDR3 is CATSDRRDQPQHF. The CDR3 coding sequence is TGTGCCACCAGTGATCGCAGGGATCAGCCCCAGCATTTT.